The source of this T cell receptor beta chain is a study of blood T cell repertoires in COVID-19. Study overall: COVID-19 samples, acute and convalescent, were from the United States, Italy and Spain. Sources were T cells, B-cell-depleted T cells, or PBMCs; the material itself was cDNA or gDNA.

In the source study's methods: Reference gene primer amplification yielded estimated nucleated cell counts. Libraries were prepared by immunoSEQ multiplex PCR; TCRdb keeps only in-frame clonotypes and omits some of them. V and J calls plus clone size are reproduced from that table; the DNA served to infer D and trimming. The top ten clones hold around 15% of a sample with 15,000 to 20,000 clones, roughly 90% of them seen once. Input material: peripheral blood. This receptor was taken from a human donor in a cohort sampled during active COVID-19.

For the CDR3, the DNA is TGTGCCACCAGCACACGAAACAGCGGGAAGGACGAGCAGTACTTC. This gives the protein CATSTRNSGKDEQYF. V and J are TRBV15 and TRBJ2-7, with TRBD2 matching over 7 bases. Per the germline V gene, CDR1 is LNHNV and CDR2 is YYDKDF (reference sequence). The CDR3 runs to 15 residues. V gave up 4 bases and J gave up 5 bases; unmatched junction bases: 11.